These T cell receptor beta chains were read from a single sample in a study of STAT5B mutations in CD4+ large granular lymphocyte leukemia. TCRdb's copy holds only in-frame clones and misses some; the assay was immunoSEQ multiplex PCR. The data show around 30,000 clones, about four fifths seen once. Sequencing used CD4+ T cells from blood buffy coats. These receptors were collected from a human donor in good health. The CDR3 runs from the conserved cysteine through the conserved F or W. A D gene is named only where the DNA matches it firmly. Clone size is shown for a subset of rows, as once, few, many or a class of expanded clone.

d_gene	v_gene	j_gene	abundance	CDR3aa	CDR3nt
TRBD1	TRBV6-1	TRBJ2-7	.	CASSEAPQGLYEQYF	TGTGCCAGCAGTGAAGCGCCACAGGGGCTTTACGAGCAGTACTTC
.	TRBV11-2	TRBJ2-6	.	CASSLELGAGANVLTF	TGTGCCAGCAGCTTAGAATTGGGGGCTGGGGCCAACGTCCTGACTTTC
.	TRBV14	TRBJ1-1	few	CASSEEWVSTEAFF	TGTGCCAGCAGCGAGGAGTGGGTATCCACTGAAGCTTTCTTT
.	TRBV5-4	TRBJ2-5	.	CASSLGGAGMETQYF	TGTGCCAGCAGCTTAGGGGGAGCGGGGATGGAGACCCAGTACTTC
.	TRBV5-8	TRBJ1-1	.	CASSPQGLPAAEAFF	TGTGCCAGCAGCCCACAGGGTCTACCGGCCGCTGAAGCTTTCTTT
.	TRBV11-1	TRBJ2-1	.	CASSQEGHTEQFF	TGTGCCAGCAGCCAGGAAGGACATACTGAGCAGTTCTTC
TRBD2	TRBV19	TRBJ2-7	.	CASSIDRGLAIYEQHF	TGTGCCAGTAGTATAGATCGGGGACTAGCGATCTACGAGCAGCACTTC
.	TRBV7-9	TRBJ2-5	.	CASSLAASQETQYF	TGTGCCAGCAGCTTAGCCGCCAGCCAAGAGACCCAGTACTTC
.	TRBV30	TRBJ1-2	few	CAWSYVARTGYTF	TGTGCCTGGAGTTACGTTGCGAGGACCGGCTACACCTTC
.	TRBV7-9	TRBJ1-3	.	CASSLGRADGNTIYF	TGTGCCAGCAGCTTAGGGCGGGCAGATGGAAACACCATATATTTT
.	TRBV5-1	TRBJ2-5	.	CASSLGIQETQYF	TGCGCCAGCAGCTTGGGAATCCAAGAGACCCAGTACTTC
.	TRBV11-3	TRBJ2-7	.	CASSLDRGTAHEQYF	TGTGCCAGCAGCTTAGATCGTGGTACAGCCCACGAGCAGTACTTC
TRBD2	TRBV5-6	TRBJ2-1	few	CASSFRATSGNEQFF	TGTGCCAGCAGCTTCAGGGCGACTAGCGGGAATGAGCAGTTCTTC
.	TRBV15	TRBJ1-5	.	CATSRDQGGNQPQHF	TGTGCCACCAGCAGAGATCAGGGCGGCAATCAGCCCCAGCATTTT
.	TRBV9	TRBJ2-7	.	CASSVGPSYEQYF	TGTGCCAGCAGCGTTGGCCCCTCCTACGAGCAGTACTTC
TRBD1	TRBV7-9	TRBJ2-2	.	CASSSPGGWNTGELFF	TGTGCCAGCAGCTCCCCAGGGGGCTGGAACACCGGGGAGCTGTTTTTT
.	TRBV6-6	TRBJ1-1	few	CASSYPPGTDTEAFF	TGTGCCAGCAGTTACCCCCCCGGGACGGACACTGAAGCTTTCTTT
TRBD2	TRBV27	TRBJ2-1	.	CAISLAGGPFDEQFF	TGTGCCATCTCCTTAGCGGGAGGGCCTTTTGATGAGCAGTTCTTC
.	TRBV19	TRBJ1-2	.	CASSMAGSGGYTF	TGTGCCAGTAGTATGGCAGGTTCAGGTGGCTACACCTTC
.	TRBV5-5	TRBJ1-2	.	CASSLEVGGYTF	TGTGCCAGCAGCTTGGAAGTGGGGGGCTACACCTTC
TRBD1	TRBV9	TRBJ2-1	few	CASSANRGIGNEQFF	TGTGCCAGCAGCGCGAACAGGGGGATCGGCAATGAGCAGTTCTTC
.	TRBV19	TRBJ1-5	.	CASRISDQPQHF	TGTGCCAGTAGAATTTCAGATCAGCCCCAGCATTTT
TRBD1	TRBV28	TRBJ2-5	.	CASSSPTGGRETQYF	TGTGCCAGCAGTTCCCCGACAGGGGGCCGTGAGACCCAGTACTTC
.	TRBV7-9	TRBJ2-1	once	CASTHGNEQFF	TGTGCCAGCACCCACGGTAATGAGCAGTTCTTC
.	TRBV9	TRBJ1-4	.	CASSPPPEKLFF	TGTGCCAGCAGCCCCCCCCCAGAAAAACTGTTTTTT
.	TRBV7-8	TRBJ2-5	few	CASSSEPGTWETQYF	TGTGCCAGCAGCTCGGAGCCAGGGACGTGGGAGACCCAGTACTTC
.	TRBV21-1	TRBJ2-7	.	CASTRGESDEQYF	TGTGCCAGCACCAGGGGAGAAAGCGACGAGCAGTACTTC
TRBD1	TRBV7-2	TRBJ2-3	.	CASSSWTGGRDTQYF	TGTGCCAGCAGCTCCTGGACAGGGGGCAGAGATACGCAGTATTTT
.	TRBV29-1	TRBJ2-1	.	CSVVGGRSPNEQFF	TGCAGCGTTGTTGGGGGGCGGAGTCCCAATGAGCAGTTCTTC
TRBD1	TRBV9	TRBJ1-1	few	CASSVRAGGNTEAFF	TGTGCCAGCAGCGTTCGGGCAGGGGGTAACACTGAAGCTTTCTTT
TRBD1	TRBV7-3	TRBJ2-2	.	CASSSRTGENTGELFF	TGTGCCAGCAGCTCAAGGACAGGCGAGAACACCGGGGAGCTGTTTTTT
.	TRBV6-6	TRBJ2-1	.	CASSMRYNEQFF	TGTGCCAGCAGTATGAGGTACAATGAGCAGTTCTTC
.	TRBV2	TRBJ1-5	few	CASSEQGRNQPQHF	TGTGCCAGCAGTGAACAGGGCCGCAATCAGCCCCAGCATTTT
.	TRBV7-2	TRBJ2-7	.	CASSLATLYEQYF	TGTGCCAGCAGCTTAGCGACCCTCTACGAGCAGTACTTC
TRBD2	TRBV7-9	TRBJ2-3	.	CASSLWIAGGGDTQYF	TGTGCCAGCAGCTTATGGATAGCGGGAGGGGGAGATACGCAGTATTTT
.	TRBV7-9	TRBJ1-4	.	CASSRGEGVHEKLFF	TGTGCCAGCAGCCGGGGGGAGGGGGTCCACGAAAAACTGTTTTTT
.	TRBV7-2	TRBJ2-3	.	CASSTDSGTDTQYF	TGTGCCAGCAGCACGGATAGCGGCACAGATACGCAGTATTTT
.	TRBV7-9	TRBJ1-5	.	CASSLEGFGGNQPQHF	TGTGCCAGCAGCTTAGAGGGTTTTGGGGGCAATCAGCCCCAGCATTTT
.	TRBV6-6	TRBJ1-4	once	CASQGSTNEKLFF	TGTGCCAGCCAGGGTTCAACTAATGAAAAACTGTTTTTT
.	TRBV6-5	TRBJ2-7	.	CASRPGRSYYEQYF	TGTGCCAGCAGGCCGGGCAGGTCCTACTACGAGCAGTACTTC
TRBD1	TRBV9	TRBJ1-1	few	CASSVGGQGWTEAFF	TGTGCCAGCAGCGTAGGGGGACAGGGCTGGACTGAAGCTTTCTTT
.	TRBV7-3	TRBJ1-1	few	CASSFIDLRNTEAFF	TGTGCCAGCAGCTTTATCGACCTTCGAAACACTGAAGCTTTCTTT
.	TRBV15	TRBJ2-1	.	CATTILPAGDEQFF	TGTGCCACCACCATTCTCCCCGCTGGGGATGAGCAGTTCTTC
.	TRBV9	TRBJ2-1	.	CASSVELGTLRYNEQFF	TGTGCCAGCAGCGTAGAGCTCGGGACTCTTCGTTACAATGAGCAGTTCTTC
TRBD2	TRBV7-2	TRBJ2-7	.	CASSLTSGAYDPYEQYF	TGTGCCAGCAGCTTGACTAGCGGGGCCTACGACCCCTACGAGCAGTACTTC